Shown below are 8 T cell receptor beta chains from a single sample sequenced in a study of T cell changes during pregnancy in multiple sclerosis. Repertoires were generated with immunoSEQ multiplex PCR, while TCRdb's copy carries only in-frame clones and drops some. The repertoire holds over 80,000 clones, with roughly 95% as singletons. Sequenced here: peripheral blood, sampled in the third trimester of pregnancy. All receptors come from a female donor in good health, enrolled as a control in a pregnancy study.

This clone showed up just once. The chain uses TRBV4-2 and TRBJ2-2; TRBD1 matches at 7 bases. V was clipped by 4 bases and J by 7 bases; unmatched bases: 9. Germline V lookup: CDR1 LGHNA, CDR2 YNFKEQ. The CDR3 is 15 amino acids. CDR3 sequence: CASSPADRVDGELFF. CDR3 DNA sequence: TGTGCCAGCAGCCCAGCTGACAGGGTGGACGGGGAGCTGTTTTTT.

V usage is TRBV29-1 and J usage is TRBJ2-3, with 9 positions matching TRBD2. The CDR3 has 14 amino acids. The V gene end was trimmed by 6 bases and the J gene end by 1 base; junction bases not matched to a gene: 5. Looked up from germline, CDR1 is SQVTM and CDR2 is ANQGSEA. In DNA form, the CDR3 reads TGCAGCGTCGCGGGAGGGCCGGGCACAGATACGCAGTATTTT. It encodes CSVAGGPGTDTQYF.

This rearrangement joins TRBV7-8 to TRBJ2-7; 11 positions match TRBD2. Germline values: CDR1 SGHVS, CDR2 FQNEAQ. The CDR3 runs 15 residues. Trimming cost V 5 bases and J 4 bases; bases outside gene matches: 7. Written as DNA, the CDR3 is TGTGCCAGCAGCGGACAAACTAGCGGGAGTTACGAGCAGTACTTC. Translated, it gives CASSGQTSGSYEQYF.

The rearrangement links TRBV19 to TRBJ2-7, with 8 bases identical to TRBD2. CDR1 LNHDA and CDR2 SQIVND come from the germline V gene (reference sequence). The CDR3 consists of 14 residues. V lost 4 bases, J lost 7 bases, and 9 bases stayed unmatched. The CDR3 bases are TGTGCCAGTAGTACCCCCGGTCCGGGGGGGGAGCAGTACTTC. This codes for CASSTPGPGGEQYF. Full variable domain (outside the CDR3, taken from reference TRBV19 and TRBJ2-7): DGGITQSPKYLFRKEGQNVTLSCEQNLNHDAMYWYRQDPGQGLRLIYYSQIVNDFQKGDIAEGYSVSREKKESFPLTVTSAQKNPTAFYLCASSTPGPGGEQYFGPGTRLTVT.

V is TRBV2 and J is TRBJ2-5, with D possibly TRBD1 on 6 matching bases. The germline gives CDR1 SNHLY, CDR2 FYNNEI. This CDR3 has 13 residues. The V end lost 4 bases, the J end lost 5 bases, and 11 bases lay between the germline ends. The CDR3, as DNA: TGTGCCAGCAGTGGGGGCACAGGGGAGACCCAGTACTTC. Residues: CASSGGTGETQYF.

The chain links TRBV30 to TRBJ1-3; D remains unclear. V lost 1 base to trimming and J lost 4 bases, with 5 bases between them. The CDR3 totals 12 residues. Per germline, CDR1 GTSNPN and CDR2 SVGIG (reference sequence). The CDR3 is CAWSGVGNTIYF. For the CDR3, the DNA is TGTGCCTGGAGTGGAGTAGGAAACACCATATATTTT.

CDR3 residues: CASSLDGRGSEGTEAFF. The CDR3 nucleotides are TGCGCCAGCAGCTTGGATGGCAGGGGATCCGAGGGCACTGAAGCTTTCTTT. The chain couples TRBV5-1 to TRBJ1-1; D possibly corresponds to TRBD1 (6 bases). This CDR3 has 17 residues. V shed 0 bases and J shed 4 bases, with 19 bases lying between them. Germline CDR1 and CDR2: SGHRS and YFSETQ.

In regard to this clone: This CDR3 is also generated by other DNA sequences in the sample. This rearrangement joins TRBV28 to TRBJ2-7; the D is unclear. The CDR3 runs to 14 residues. The germline V and J ends were trimmed by 1 base and 0 bases, with 7 bases remaining between them. The V gene's germline CDR1 is MDHEN and CDR2 SYDVKM. The CDR3 loop is CASSLSVSSYEQYF. The DNA for the CDR3 is TGTGCCAGCAGTTTATCTGTGAGCTCCTACGAGCAGTACTTC. Based on the CDR3 plus reference TRBV28 and TRBJ2-7, the full variable domain is DVKVTQSSRYLVKRTGEKVFLECVQDMDHENMFWYRQDPGLGLRLIYFSYDVKMKEKGDIPEGYSVSREKKERFSLILESASTNQTSMYLCASSLSVSSYEQYFGPGTRLTVT.